This TCR beta chain was sequenced for a study of blood T cells in healthy people across ages. Each sample had at least 7 million PBMCs isolated. Per sample, no less than 5.5 micrograms of total RNA were extracted. The germline V and J ends were trimmed by 7 bases and 12 bases, with 15 bases remaining between them. In germline, CDR1 is MNHEY, CDR2 SVGEGT. This CDR3 region has 12 residues. This clonotype was recorded a few times. Its matching antigen is unknown. The use of a sample-barcoded 5' primer and a J-beta primer mix characterized a second PCR of roughly 7 to 12 cycles. A single record per CDR3 protein comes from TCRdb applying MiXCR to the 5' RACE reads. The table shows about 1.5 million distinct CDR3 sequences, with approximately 43% occurring only once. Findings and limits, study-wide: With age, beta diversity per million T cells declined roughly linearly, significantly by about 40. The lack of PBMC sorting stopped any conclusive naive versus antigen-experienced comparison.

The rearrangement joins TRBV6-2 or TRBV6-3 to TRBJ1-4; D is unresolved. This TCR derives from a young woman in good health. Sample: blood. CDR3 protein: CASTGPFGELFF. The CDR3 nucleotides read TGTGCCAGCACCGGACCATTCGGAGAACTGTTTTTT.